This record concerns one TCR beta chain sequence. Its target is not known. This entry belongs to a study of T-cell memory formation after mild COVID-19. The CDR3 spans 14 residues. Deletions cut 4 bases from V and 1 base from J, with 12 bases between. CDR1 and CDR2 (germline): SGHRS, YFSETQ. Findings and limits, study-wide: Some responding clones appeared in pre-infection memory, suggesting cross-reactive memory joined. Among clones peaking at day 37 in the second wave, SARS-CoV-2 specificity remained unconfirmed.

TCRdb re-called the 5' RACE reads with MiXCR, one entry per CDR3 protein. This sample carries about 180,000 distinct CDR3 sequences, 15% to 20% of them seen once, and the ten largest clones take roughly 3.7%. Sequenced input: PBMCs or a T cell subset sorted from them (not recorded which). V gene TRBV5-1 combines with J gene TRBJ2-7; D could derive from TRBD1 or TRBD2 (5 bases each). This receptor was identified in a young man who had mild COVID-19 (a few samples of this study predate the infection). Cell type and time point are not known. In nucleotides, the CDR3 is TGCGCCAGCAGCGGGGGACCGGCTTCCTACGAGCAGTACTTC. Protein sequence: CASSGGPASYEQYF. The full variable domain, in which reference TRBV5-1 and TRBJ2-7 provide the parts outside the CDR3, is KAGVTQTPRYLIKTRGQQVTLSCSPISGHRSVSWYQQTPGQGLQFLFEYFSETQRNKGNFPGRFSGRQFSNSRSEMNVSTLELGDSALYLCASSGGPASYEQYFGPGTRLTVT.